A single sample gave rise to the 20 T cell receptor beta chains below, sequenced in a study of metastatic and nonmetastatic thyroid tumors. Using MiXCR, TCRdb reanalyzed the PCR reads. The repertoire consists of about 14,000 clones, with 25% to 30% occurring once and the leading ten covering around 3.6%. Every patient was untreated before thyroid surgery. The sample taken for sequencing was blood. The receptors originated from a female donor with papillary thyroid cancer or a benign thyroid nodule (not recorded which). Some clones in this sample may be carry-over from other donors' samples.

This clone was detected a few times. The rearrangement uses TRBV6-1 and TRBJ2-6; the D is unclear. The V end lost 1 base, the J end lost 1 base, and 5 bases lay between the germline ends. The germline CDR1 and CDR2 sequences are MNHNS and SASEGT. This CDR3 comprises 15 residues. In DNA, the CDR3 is TGTGCCAGCAGTGAAGGGCAGTCTGGGGCCAACGTCCTGACTTTC. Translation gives CASSEGQSGANVLTF.

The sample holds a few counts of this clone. The CDR3 coding sequence is TGTGCCAGCAGTGAAGCGTCCCAGGGGAGGTATGGCTACACCTTC. Translated: CASSEASQGRYGYTF. The chain has TRBV6-1 and TRBJ1-2; possibly TRBD1 for D (6 bases). Trimming cost V 0 bases and J 5 bases, with 13 bases left between them. From germline, CDR1 is MNHNS and CDR2 SASEGT. This CDR3 has 15 amino acids.

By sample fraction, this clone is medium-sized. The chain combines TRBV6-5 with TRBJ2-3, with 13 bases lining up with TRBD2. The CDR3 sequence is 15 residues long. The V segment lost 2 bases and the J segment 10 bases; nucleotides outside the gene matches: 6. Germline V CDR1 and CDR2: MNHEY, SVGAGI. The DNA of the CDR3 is TGTGCCAGCAGTTACACTAGCGGGGGGGCCAGGGCGCAGTATTTT. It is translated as CASSYTSGGARAQYF.

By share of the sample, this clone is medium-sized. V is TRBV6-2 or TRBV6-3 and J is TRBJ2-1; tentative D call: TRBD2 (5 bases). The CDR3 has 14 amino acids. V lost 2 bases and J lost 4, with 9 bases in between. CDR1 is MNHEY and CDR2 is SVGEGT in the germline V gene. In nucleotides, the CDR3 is TGTGCCAGCAGTTACGCCACTAGTTACAATGAGCAGTTCTTC. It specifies CASSYATSYNEQFF.

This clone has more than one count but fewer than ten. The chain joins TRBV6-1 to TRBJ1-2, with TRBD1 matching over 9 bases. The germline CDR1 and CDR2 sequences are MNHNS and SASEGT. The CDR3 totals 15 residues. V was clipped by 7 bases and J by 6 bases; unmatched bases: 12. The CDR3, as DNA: TGTGCCAGCAACACAGGGGGCGCTTCTATTGATGGCTACACCTTC. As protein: CASNTGGASIDGYTF.

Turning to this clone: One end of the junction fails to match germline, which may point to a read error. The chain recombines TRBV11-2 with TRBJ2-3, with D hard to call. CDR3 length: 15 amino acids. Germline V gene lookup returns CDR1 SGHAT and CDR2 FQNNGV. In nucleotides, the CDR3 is TGTGACAGCAGCTTAGTTAGACTTAGCACAGATACGCAGTATTTT. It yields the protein CDSSLVRLSTDTQYF.

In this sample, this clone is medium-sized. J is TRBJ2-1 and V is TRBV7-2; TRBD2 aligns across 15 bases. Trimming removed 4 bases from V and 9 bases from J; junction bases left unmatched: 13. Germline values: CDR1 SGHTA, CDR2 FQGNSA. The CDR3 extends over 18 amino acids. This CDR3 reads CASSSRGWTSGRALEQFF. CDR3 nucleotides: TGTGCCAGCAGCTCGAGGGGATGGACTAGCGGGAGGGCCCTTGAGCAGTTCTTC.

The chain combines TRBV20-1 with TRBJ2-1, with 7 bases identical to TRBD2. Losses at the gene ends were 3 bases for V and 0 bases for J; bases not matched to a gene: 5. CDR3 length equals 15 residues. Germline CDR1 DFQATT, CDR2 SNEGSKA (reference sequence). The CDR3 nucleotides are TGCAGTGCTAGTCTCGGCGGGAGCTCCTACAATGAGCAGTTCTTC. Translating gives CSASLGGSSYNEQFF.

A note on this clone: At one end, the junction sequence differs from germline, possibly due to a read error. The CDR3 spells CGSTRLAVSTDTQYF. DNA of the CDR3: TGTGGCAGCACTCGACTAGCGGTAAGCACAGATACGCAGTATTTT. The rearrangement links TRBV6-1 to TRBJ2-3, with 9 positions matching TRBD2. CDR1 and CDR2 from the germline V gene are MNHNS and SASEGT. There are 15 residues in the CDR3.

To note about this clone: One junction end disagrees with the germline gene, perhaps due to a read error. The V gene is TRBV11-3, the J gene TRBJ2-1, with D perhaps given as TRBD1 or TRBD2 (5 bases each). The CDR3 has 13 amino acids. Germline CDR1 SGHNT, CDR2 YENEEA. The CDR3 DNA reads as TGTGCCAGCAGCTTAGGGGGGAGTTCAGAGCACTTCTTC. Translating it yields CASSLGGSSEHFF.

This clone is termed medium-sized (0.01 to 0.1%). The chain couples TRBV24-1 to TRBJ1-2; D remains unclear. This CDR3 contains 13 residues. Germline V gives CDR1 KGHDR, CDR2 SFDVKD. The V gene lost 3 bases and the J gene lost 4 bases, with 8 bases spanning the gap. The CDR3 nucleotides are TGTGCCACCAGTGATCCGGTCTCCTATGGCTACACCTTC. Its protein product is CATSDPVSYGYTF.

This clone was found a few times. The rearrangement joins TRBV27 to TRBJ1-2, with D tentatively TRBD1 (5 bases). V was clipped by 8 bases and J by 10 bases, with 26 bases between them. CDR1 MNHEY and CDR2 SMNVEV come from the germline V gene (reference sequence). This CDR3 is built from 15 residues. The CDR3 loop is CASFLGTGRQVDYTF. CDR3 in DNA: TGTGCCAGCTTCCTCGGTACAGGACGGCAAGTGGACTACACCTTC.

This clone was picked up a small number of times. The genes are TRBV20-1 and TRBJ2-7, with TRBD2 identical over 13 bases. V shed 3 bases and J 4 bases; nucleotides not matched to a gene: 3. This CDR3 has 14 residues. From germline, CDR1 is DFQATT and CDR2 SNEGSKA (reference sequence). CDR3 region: CSASTSGRGYEQYF. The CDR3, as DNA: TGCAGTGCTAGTACTAGCGGGAGGGGGTACGAGCAGTACTTC.

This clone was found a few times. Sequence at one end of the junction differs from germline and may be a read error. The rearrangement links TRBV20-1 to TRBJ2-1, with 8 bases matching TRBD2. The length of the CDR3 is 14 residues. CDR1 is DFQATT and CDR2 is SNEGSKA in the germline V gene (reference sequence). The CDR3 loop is CCARTEREHNEQFF. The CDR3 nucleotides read TGCTGTGCTAGAACGGAGCGGGAGCACAATGAACAGTTCTTC.

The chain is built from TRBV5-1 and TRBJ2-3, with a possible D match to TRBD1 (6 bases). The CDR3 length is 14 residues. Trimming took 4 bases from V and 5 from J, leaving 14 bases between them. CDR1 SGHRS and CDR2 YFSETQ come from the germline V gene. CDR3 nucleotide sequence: TGCGCCAGCAGCCCCAGGGGTGGGGGAGATACGCAGTATTTT. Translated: CASSPRGGGDTQYF.

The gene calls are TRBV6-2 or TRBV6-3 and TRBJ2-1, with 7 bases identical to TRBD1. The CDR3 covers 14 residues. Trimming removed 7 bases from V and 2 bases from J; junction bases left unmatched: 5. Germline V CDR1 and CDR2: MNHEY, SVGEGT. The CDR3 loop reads CASKSGTAYNEQFF. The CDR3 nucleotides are TGTGCCAGCAAGTCCGGGACAGCCTACAATGAGCAGTTCTTC.

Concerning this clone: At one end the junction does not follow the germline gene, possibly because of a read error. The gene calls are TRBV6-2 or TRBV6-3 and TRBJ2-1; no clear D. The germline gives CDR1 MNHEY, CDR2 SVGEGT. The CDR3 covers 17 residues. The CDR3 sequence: CACSCSNPSGIFNEQFF. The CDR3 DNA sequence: TGTGCCTGCAGTTGCTCGAACCCTAGTGGGATTTTCAATGAGCAGTTCTTC.

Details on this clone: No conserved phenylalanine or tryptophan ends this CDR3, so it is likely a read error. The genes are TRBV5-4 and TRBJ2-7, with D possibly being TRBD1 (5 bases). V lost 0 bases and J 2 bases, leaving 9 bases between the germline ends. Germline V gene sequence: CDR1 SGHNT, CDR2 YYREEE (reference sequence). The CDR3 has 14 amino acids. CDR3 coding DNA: TGTGCCAGCAGCTTGGGACAGCCGACCTACGAGCAGTACTCC. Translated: CASSLGQPTYEQYS.

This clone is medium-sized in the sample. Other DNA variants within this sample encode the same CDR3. The CDR3 DNA is TGCAGTGCGCGGGTCCCTCGGGGGAACACTGAAGCTTTCTTT. Translating gives CSARVPRGNTEAFF. V usage is TRBV20-1 and J usage is TRBJ1-1; D remains unclear. Germline V CDR1 and CDR2: DFQATT, SNEGSKA (reference sequence). Trimming shortened V by 6 bases and J by 1 base, and 15 bases separated the two germline ends. This CDR3 is built from 14 residues.

CDR3 loop: CASSLLLIQGVNNEQFF. CDR3 bases: TGTGCCAGCAGCTTACTACTTATACAGGGTGTGAACAATGAGCAGTTCTTC. The V gene is TRBV11-2, the J gene TRBJ2-1; the D gene is possibly TRBD1 (6 bases). The CDR3 has 17 amino acids. Germline CDR1 SGHAT, CDR2 FQNNGV. V lost 2 bases and J 5 bases, leaving 19 bases between the germline ends.